This TCR beta chain derives from a study of blood T cell repertoires in COVID-19. Using immunoSEQ multiplex PCR, the repertoire was profiled, and TCRdb retains in-frame clones only, with some absent. The data show 130,000 or so clones, 70% to 90% seen once. The sequencing input was peripheral blood. This receptor was taken from a man aged 65 to 79 with active COVID-19.

CDR3 region: CASSLSTNEKLFF. The CDR3, as DNA: TGCGCCAGCAGTCTGTCAACTAATGAAAAACTGTTTTTT. V gene TRBV5-1 combines with J gene TRBJ1-4; no firm D call. Germline-derived CDR1 and CDR2 are SGHRS and YFSETQ. With 5 bases removed from V and 0 bases from J, the gap between germline ends came to 5 bases. The CDR3 is 13 amino acids. The whole variable domain, remainder taken from reference TRBV5-1 and TRBJ1-4, is KAGVTQTPRYLIKTRGQQVTLSCSPISGHRSVSWYQQTPGQGLQFLFEYFSETQRNKGNFPGRFSGRQFSNSRSEMNVSTLELGDSALYLCASSLSTNEKLFFGSGTQLSVL.